The clone carrying this T cell receptor beta chain has only a few counts. The antigen is not known. The germline V gene encodes CDR1 MNHEY and CDR2 SVGAGI. V lost 8 bases and J lost 3, with 22 bases in between. The CDR3 sequence is 16 residues long. The entry originates in a study of T cells in Graves' hyperthyroidism and ophthalmopathy. Findings of the study overall: A 13 V-J signature model discriminated ophthalmopathy versus stable hyperthyroidism.

Researchers took RNA transcripts and amplified the TCR beta CDR3 regions from them. TCR CDR3 underwent first-round RT-PCR with the HTBI primer set. TCRdb re-analysed the multiplex PCR reads in MiXCR, keeping a single row per CDR3 protein. The sample has roughly 510,000 distinct CDR3 sequences, about 20% seen once; the top ten hold about a quarter. The sample was blood. The V gene is TRBV6-5, the J gene TRBJ1-1; D ambiguous. The source of this sequence is a young man with Graves' hyperthyroidism. The CDR3 bases are TGTGCCAGCGTTTGGACCTCTCGATTTGTGGACACTGAAGCTTTCTTT. This encodes CASVWTSRFVDTEAFF.